These T cell receptor beta chains were read from a single sample in a study of Tregs in tolerant kidney transplant recipients. Clones were read by immunoSEQ multiplex PCR, and TCRdb kept only the in-frame ones, dropping some. Among around 63,000 clones listed, roughly 88% were seen once. Source: Tregs from blood, taken before the transplant. The source of these receptors is a human donor who received a combined kidney and bone marrow transplant. Both conserved end residues are trimmed from each CDR3. The order of the fields is CDR3 protein, V gene.

CDR3: ASNSAGQGRTKEGYT
V: TRBV25-1

CDR3: ASSLDRTSGTGDTQY
V: TRBV11-2

CDR3: ASSLRGGSNYGYT
V: TRBV4-3

CDR3: ASSERATNTEAF
V: TRBV25-1

CDR3: ASSGNYEQY
V: TRBV2

CDR3: ASSYADNEQF
V: TRBV6-6

CDR3: ASSVGLADTQY
V: TRBV19

CDR3: ASSFWGSGANVLT
V: TRBV5-1

CDR3: ASSGAGGATNEKLF
V: TRBV7-9

CDR3: ASSLFGRENYGYT
V: TRBV28

CDR3: ASSPFTDTQY
V: TRBV9

CDR3: AISGTAAGYEQY
V: TRBV10-3